The 11 T cell receptor beta chains below were found in one sample sequenced in a study of blood T cells in healthy people across ages. Sample-barcoded 5' priming and a J-beta primer mix drove a second PCR of roughly 7 to 11 cycles. Each CDR3 protein is one row after TCRdb ran MiXCR on the 5' RACE reads. The sample includes hundreds of thousands of distinct CDR3 sequences, 20% to 30% of them seen just once. These data were also filed under a second study, of T cells of mothers and their children.

Sequenced sample: blood. The receptors shown here come from a boy aged 5-17 years in good health.

The chain recombines TRBV24-1 with TRBJ2-5; the D gene could be TRBD1 or TRBD2 (5 bases each). The CDR3 spans 15 residues. CDR1 is KGHDR, CDR2 SFDVKD, per germline. V was shortened by 1 base and J by 2 bases, with 10 bases between the two germline ends. For the CDR3, the DNA is TGTGCCACCAGTGATTTCGGGGCAAAACAAGAGACCCAGTACTTC. Its translation: CATSDFGAKQETQYF.

This clonotype has more than one count but fewer than ten. The chain carries TRBV6-5 and TRBJ2-1, with 7 bases fitting TRBD2. The V gene's germline CDR1 is MNHEY and CDR2 SVGAGI. With V trimmed by 2 bases and J by 8 bases, 12 bases remained unmatched. This CDR3 has 16 amino acids. The CDR3 reads CASSYVTSFTTDEQFF. In DNA form, the CDR3 reads TGTGCCAGCAGTTACGTGACTAGCTTTACTACAGATGAGCAGTTCTTC.

This clonotype has just a few counts. The genes are TRBV9 and TRBJ2-3, with TRBD2 as a possible D gene (7 bases). The germline gives CDR1 SGDLS, CDR2 YYNGEE. The ends were cut back, 0 bases at V and 2 bases at J, with 10 bases in the middle. The CDR3 covers 15 residues. CDR3 nucleotides: TGTGCCAGCAGCGTAGGCGGGGGCGACACAGATACGCAGTATTTT. It encodes CASSVGGGDTDTQYF.

The table lists this clonotype with a few counts. The V and J genes are TRBV12-3 or TRBV12-4 and TRBJ2-5; the match to TRBD2 covers 9 bases. Unmatched junction bases numbered 9, after V lost 5 bases and J lost 5 bases. The CDR3 spans 15 residues. The CDR3 sequence is CASSANSGGSETQYF. The CDR3 nucleotides read TGTGCCAGCAGTGCCAATAGCGGGGGCTCGGAGACCCAGTACTTC.

CDR3 amino acids: CASSPREDAQETQYF. The CDR3 region has the DNA TGTGCCAGCAGTCCCCGGGAGGACGCCCAAGAGACCCAGTACTTC. The chain is built from TRBV28 and TRBJ2-5; 7 positions match TRBD2. Looked up from germline, CDR1 is MDHEN and CDR2 is SYDVKM. The CDR3 is made up of 15 amino acids. V lost 5 bases to trimming and J lost 1 base; unmatched junction nucleotides: 7.

This clonotype was counted between two and nine times. This chain links TRBV6-6 with TRBJ2-5; 7 nucleotides line up with TRBD1. In germline, CDR1 is MNHNY, CDR2 SVGAGI (reference sequence). The CDR3 loop spans 13 amino acids. With 5 bases clipped from V and 4 bases from J, the junction kept 4 bases outside the gene matches. CDR3 residues: CASSTYRGETQYF. The CDR3 DNA reads TGTGCCAGCAGTACCTACAGGGGAGAGACCCAGTACTTC.

With regard to this clonotype: The junction departs from the called germline gene at one end, perhaps through a read error. This chain uses TRBV4-1 with TRBJ2-1; 11 bases line up with TRBD2. CDR1 MGHRA and CDR2 YSYEKL come from the germline V gene. CDR3 length equals 20 residues. The CDR3 DNA reads TGCGCCGGCAGCCAAGTGGGGACTAGCGGTTACCAGGGAGGGTTCAATGAGCAGTTCTTC. This encodes CAGSQVGTSGYQGGFNEQFF.

This clonotype was detected only a few times. The rearrangement links TRBV20-1 to TRBJ1-2; TRBD1 aligns across 7 bases. Germline CDR1 is DFQATT and CDR2 is SNEGSKA (reference sequence). Unmatched junction bases numbered 9, after V lost 0 bases and J lost 8 bases. CDR3 length: 14 amino acids. As DNA, the CDR3 is TGCAGTGCTAGAGATCCCCGGGACAGCGACGGCTACACCTTC. Protein: CSARDPRDSDGYTF.

This chain connects TRBV20-1 to TRBJ2-3, with 10 bases that match TRBD2. Trimming at V came to 7 bases and at J to 2 bases, leaving 15 bases not matched to a gene. The CDR3 sequence is 17 residues long. Germline V CDR1 and CDR2: DFQATT, SNEGSKA (reference sequence). For the CDR3, the DNA is TGCAGTGTCCAATTCCCTAGCGGGAGTCGTAACACAGATACGCAGTATTTT. Translated, it gives CSVQFPSGSRNTDTQYF.

The rearrangement uses TRBV7-9 and TRBJ2-7, with a possible D match to TRBD2 (5 bases). The germline V gene encodes CDR1 SEHNR and CDR2 FQNEAQ (reference sequence). V lost 5 bases to trimming and J lost 7 bases, with 24 bases between them. The CDR3 sequence is 16 residues long. In nucleotides, the CDR3 is TGTGCCAGCAGCGCCCCCCGAGACGAGGGCCGGGGTGAGCAGTACTTC. Translating gives CASSAPRDEGRGEQYF.

The V call is TRBV29-1, the J call TRBJ2-2; 8 nucleotides match TRBD1. The CDR3 is made up of 13 amino acids. Germline V CDR1 and CDR2: SQVTM, ANQGSEA. The CDR3 reads CSAGTGNTGELFF. CDR3 DNA: TGCAGTGCCGGGACAGGGAACACCGGGGAGCTGTTTTTT.